A single sample is the source of the 5 T cell receptor beta chains below, sequenced in a study of beta chain features in type 1 diabetes. The entirety of the isolated RNA underwent reverse transcription, so expressed TCRB transcripts were sequenced. Generated by immunoSEQ multiplex PCR, the TCRdb table keeps only in-frame clones and is missing some. Of some 350,000 clones in the sample, around a tenth are singletons; the top ten hold about 0.63%. Overall study results and limits: Within each of all four CD4+ subsets, Type 1 diabetes patients had TCRB CDR3s that were moderately but significantly shorter.

No antigen has been assigned to these receptors. Sequencing used central memory CD4+ T cells from blood. Source of these receptors: a young man with type 1 diabetes.

The chain carries TRBV6-5 and TRBJ2-5; tentative D call: TRBD1 (6 bases). CDR3 length: 15 amino acids. The germline CDR1 and CDR2 sequences are MNHEY and SVGAGI. V dropped 6 bases and J dropped 1 base, with 15 bases sitting between them. The CDR3 spells CASRRHRDTQETQYF. The CDR3 nucleotides read TGTGCCAGCAGGCGCCACCGGGACACCCAAGAGACCCAGTACTTC.

This chain links TRBV28 with TRBJ1-5; a weak D match, TRBD1 (5 bases). This CDR3 has 13 amino acids. V dropped 3 bases and J dropped 6 bases, with 9 bases sitting between them. Germline CDR1 reads MDHEN; CDR2 reads SYDVKM. As DNA, the CDR3 is TGTGCCAGCAGTTTTTCAGGGCCTCAGCCCCAGCATTTT. It specifies CASSFSGPQPQHF.

This clone was seen more than once but under ten times. CDR3 region: CASSPGRGAGDEQFF. CDR3 DNA sequence: TGCGCCAGCAGCCCCGGGAGGGGAGCCGGCGATGAGCAGTTCTTC. The chain recombines TRBV4-1 with TRBJ2-1; TRBD2 agrees at 8 bases. Losses at the gene ends were 4 bases for V and 8 bases for J; bases not matched to a gene: 10. This CDR3 is built from 15 residues. Per the germline V gene, CDR1 is MGHRA and CDR2 is YSYEKL.

The chain has TRBV28 and TRBJ1-1; no clear D gene. The V and J ends lost 5 bases and 1 base respectively, with 11 bases between them. CDR1 and CDR2 from the germline V gene are MDHEN and SYDVKM. The CDR3 extends over 14 amino acids. CDR3 sequence: CASSPPTENTEAFF. The CDR3 DNA reads TGTGCCAGCAGTCCACCGACGGAGAACACTGAAGCTTTCTTT.

The rearrangement uses TRBV11-2 and TRBJ1-4, with D unclear. The germline V gene encodes CDR1 SGHAT and CDR2 FQNNGV. The length of the CDR3 is 13 residues. V was cut by 1 base and J by 8 bases, with 8 bases left in between. CDR3 sequence reads: CASSLGREEKLFF. DNA of the CDR3: TGTGCCAGCAGCTTAGGCAGAGAGGAAAAACTGTTTTTT.